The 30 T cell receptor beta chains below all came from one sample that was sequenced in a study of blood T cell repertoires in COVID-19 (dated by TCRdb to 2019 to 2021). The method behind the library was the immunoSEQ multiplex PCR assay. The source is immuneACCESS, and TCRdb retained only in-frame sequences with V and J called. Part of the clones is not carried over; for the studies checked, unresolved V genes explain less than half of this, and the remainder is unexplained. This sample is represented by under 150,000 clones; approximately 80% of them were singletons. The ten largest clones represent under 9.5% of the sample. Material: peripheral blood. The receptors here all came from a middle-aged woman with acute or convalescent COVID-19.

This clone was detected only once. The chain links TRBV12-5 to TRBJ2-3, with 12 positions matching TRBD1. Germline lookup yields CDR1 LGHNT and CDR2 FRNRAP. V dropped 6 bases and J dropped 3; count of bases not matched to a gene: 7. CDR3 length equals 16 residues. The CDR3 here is CASGAGTGGATDTQYF. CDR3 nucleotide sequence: TGTGCTAGTGGGGCCGGGACAGGGGGCGCGACAGATACGCAGTATTTT.

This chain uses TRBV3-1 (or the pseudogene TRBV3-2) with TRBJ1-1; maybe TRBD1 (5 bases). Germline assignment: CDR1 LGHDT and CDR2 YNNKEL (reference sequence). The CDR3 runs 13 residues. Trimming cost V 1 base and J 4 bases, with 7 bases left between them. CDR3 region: CASSQGQGTEAFF. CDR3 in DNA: TGTGCCAGCAGCCAAGGGCAGGGCACTGAAGCTTTCTTT.

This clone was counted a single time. In nucleotides, the CDR3 is TGTGCCAGCAGCTTACGTGGGGACAGGGGAGCCAATGAAGCTTTCTTT. It codes for CASSLRGDRGANEAFF. V and J are TRBV7-2 and TRBJ1-1; 10 positions match TRBD1. The germline V gene has CDR1 SGHTA and CDR2 FQGNSA. Trimming removed 2 bases from V and 7 bases from J; junction bases left unmatched: 10. The CDR3 runs 16 residues.

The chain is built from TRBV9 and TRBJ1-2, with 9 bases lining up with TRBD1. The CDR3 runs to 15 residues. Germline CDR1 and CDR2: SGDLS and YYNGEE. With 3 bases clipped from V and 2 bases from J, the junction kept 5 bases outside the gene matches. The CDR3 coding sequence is TGTGCCAGCAGCGCGACCGGGACAGGGAACTATGGCTACACCTTC. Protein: CASSATGTGNYGYTF. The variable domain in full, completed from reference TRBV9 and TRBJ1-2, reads DSGVTQTPKHLITATGQRVTLRCSPRSGDLSVYWYQQSLDQGLQFLIQYYNGEERAKGNILERFSAQQFPDLHSELNLSSLELGDSALYFCASSATGTGNYGYTFGSGTRLTVV.

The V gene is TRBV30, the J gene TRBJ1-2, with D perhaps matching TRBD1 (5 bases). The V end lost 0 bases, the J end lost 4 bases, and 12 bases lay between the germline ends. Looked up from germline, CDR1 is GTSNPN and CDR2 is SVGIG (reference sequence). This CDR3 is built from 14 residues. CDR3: CAWSVEGRGYGYTF. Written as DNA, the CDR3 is TGTGCCTGGAGTGTTGAGGGGAGGGGCTATGGCTACACCTTC.

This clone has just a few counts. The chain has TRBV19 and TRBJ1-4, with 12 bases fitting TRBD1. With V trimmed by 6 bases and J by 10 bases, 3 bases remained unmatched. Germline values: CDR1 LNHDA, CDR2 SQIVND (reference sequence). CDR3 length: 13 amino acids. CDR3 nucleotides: TGTGCCAGTAGCGGGACAGGGGGCGGAAAACTGTTTTTT. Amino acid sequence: CASSGTGGGKLFF.

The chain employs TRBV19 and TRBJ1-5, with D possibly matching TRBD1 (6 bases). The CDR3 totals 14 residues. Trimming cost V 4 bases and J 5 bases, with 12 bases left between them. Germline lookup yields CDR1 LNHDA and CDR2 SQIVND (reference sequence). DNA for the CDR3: TGTGCCAGTAGTAGGACAGTTGGGGATCAGCCCCAGCATTTT. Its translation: CASSRTVGDQPQHF.

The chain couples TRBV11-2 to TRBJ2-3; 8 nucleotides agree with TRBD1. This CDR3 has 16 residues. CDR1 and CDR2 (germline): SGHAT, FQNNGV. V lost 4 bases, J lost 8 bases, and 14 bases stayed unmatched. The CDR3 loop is CASSSIRQGRPGTQYF. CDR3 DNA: TGTGCCAGCAGCTCCATTCGACAGGGGAGGCCGGGTACGCAGTATTTT. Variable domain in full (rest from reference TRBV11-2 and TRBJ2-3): EAGVAQSPRYKIIEKRQSVAFWCNPISGHATLYWYQQILGQGPKLLIQFQNNGVVDDSQLPKDRFSAERLKGVDSTLKIQPAKLEDSAVYLCASSSIRQGRPGTQYFGPGTRLTVL.

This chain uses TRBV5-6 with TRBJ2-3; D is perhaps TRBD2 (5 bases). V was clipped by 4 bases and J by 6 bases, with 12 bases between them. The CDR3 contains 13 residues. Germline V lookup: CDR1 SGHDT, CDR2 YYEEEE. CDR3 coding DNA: TGTGCCAGCAGCCAGGTCCGAGGGGATACGCAGTATTTT. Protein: CASSQVRGDTQYF.

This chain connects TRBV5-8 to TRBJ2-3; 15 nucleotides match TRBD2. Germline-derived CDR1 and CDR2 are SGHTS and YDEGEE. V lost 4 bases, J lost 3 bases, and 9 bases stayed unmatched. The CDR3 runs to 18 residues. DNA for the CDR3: TGTGCCAGCAGCGAGGGACTAGCGGGGGGCGGGGCAACAGATACGCAGTATTTT. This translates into CASSEGLAGGGATDTQYF.

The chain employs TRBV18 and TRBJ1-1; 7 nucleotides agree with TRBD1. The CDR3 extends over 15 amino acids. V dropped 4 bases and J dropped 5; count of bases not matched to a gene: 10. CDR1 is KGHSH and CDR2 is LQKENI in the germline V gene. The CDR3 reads CASSQNRGLKTEAFF. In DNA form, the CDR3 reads TGTGCCAGCTCACAGAACAGGGGCTTAAAGACTGAAGCTTTCTTT.

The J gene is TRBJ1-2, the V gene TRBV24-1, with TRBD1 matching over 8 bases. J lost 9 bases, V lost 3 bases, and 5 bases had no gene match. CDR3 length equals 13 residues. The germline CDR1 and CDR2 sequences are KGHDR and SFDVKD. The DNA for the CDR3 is TGTGCCACCAGTGATGTCAGGGGGCGAAGCTACACCTTC. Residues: CATSDVRGRSYTF.

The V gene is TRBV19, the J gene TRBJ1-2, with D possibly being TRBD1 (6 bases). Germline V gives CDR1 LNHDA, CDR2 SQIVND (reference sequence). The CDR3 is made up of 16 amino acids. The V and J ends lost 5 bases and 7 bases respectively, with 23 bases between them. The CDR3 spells CASSQGRETGSAGYTF. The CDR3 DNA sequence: TGTGCCAGTAGTCAGGGGAGGGAGACAGGATCAGCTGGCTACACCTTC.

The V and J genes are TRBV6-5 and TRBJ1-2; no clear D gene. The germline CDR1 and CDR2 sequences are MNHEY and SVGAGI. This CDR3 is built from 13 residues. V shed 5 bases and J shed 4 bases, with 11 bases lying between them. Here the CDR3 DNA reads TGTGCCAGCAGTCGTTACGGTCGCTATGGCTACACCTTC. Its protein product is CASSRYGRYGYTF.

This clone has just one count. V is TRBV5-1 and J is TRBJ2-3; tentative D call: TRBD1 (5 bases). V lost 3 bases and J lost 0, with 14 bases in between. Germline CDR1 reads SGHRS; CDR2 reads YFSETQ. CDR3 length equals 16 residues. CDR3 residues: CASSSDGDSSTDTQYF. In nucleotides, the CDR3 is TGCGCCAGCAGCTCAGACGGTGACAGTAGCACAGATACGCAGTATTTT. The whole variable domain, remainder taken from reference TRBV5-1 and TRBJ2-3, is KAGVTQTPRYLIKTRGQQVTLSCSPISGHRSVSWYQQTPGQGLQFLFEYFSETQRNKGNFPGRFSGRQFSNSRSEMNVSTLELGDSALYLCASSSDGDSSTDTQYFGPGTRLTVL.

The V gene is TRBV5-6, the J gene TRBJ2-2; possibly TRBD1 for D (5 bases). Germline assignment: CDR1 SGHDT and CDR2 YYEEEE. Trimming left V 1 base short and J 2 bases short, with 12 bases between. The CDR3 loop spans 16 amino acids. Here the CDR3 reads CASSLRAGRNTGELFF. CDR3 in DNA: TGTGCCAGCAGCTTGAGGGCAGGGCGAAACACCGGGGAGCTGTTTTTT. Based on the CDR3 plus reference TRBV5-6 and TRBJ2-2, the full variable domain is DAGVTQSPTHLIKTRGQQVTLRCSPKSGHDTVSWYQQALGQGPQFIFQYYEEEERQRGNFPDRFSGHQFPNYSSELNVNALLLGDSALYLCASSLRAGRNTGELFFGEGSRLTVL.

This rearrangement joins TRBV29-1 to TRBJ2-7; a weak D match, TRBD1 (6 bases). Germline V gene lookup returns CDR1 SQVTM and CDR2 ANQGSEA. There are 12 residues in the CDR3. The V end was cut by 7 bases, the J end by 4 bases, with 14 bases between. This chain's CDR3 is CSAQTGTYEQYF. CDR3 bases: TGCAGCGCCCAAACAGGGACGTACGAGCAGTACTTC.

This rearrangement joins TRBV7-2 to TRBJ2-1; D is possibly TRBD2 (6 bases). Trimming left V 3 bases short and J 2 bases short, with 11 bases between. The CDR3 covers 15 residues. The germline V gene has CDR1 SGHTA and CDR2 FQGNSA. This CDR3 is CASSLLASTYNEQFF. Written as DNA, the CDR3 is TGTGCCAGCAGCTTGCTAGCGTCGACCTACAATGAGCAGTTCTTC. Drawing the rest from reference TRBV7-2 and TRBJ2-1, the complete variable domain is GAGVSQSPSNKVTEKGKDVELRCDPISGHTALYWYRQSLGQGLEFLIYFQGNSAPDKSGLPSDRFSAERTGGSVSTLTIQRTQQEDSAVYLCASSLLASTYNEQFFGPGTRLTVL.

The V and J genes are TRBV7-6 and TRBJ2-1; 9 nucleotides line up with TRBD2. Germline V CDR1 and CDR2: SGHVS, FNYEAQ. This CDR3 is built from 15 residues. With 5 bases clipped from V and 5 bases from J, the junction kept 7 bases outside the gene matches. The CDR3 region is CASSIYSGGNNEQFF. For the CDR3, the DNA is TGTGCCAGCAGCATATATAGCGGGGGAAACAATGAGCAGTTCTTC.

The CDR3 nucleotides are TGCGCCAGCAGCTTGGGAGGGAAGGGGGAGGCTTTCTTT. It is translated as CASSLGGKGEAFF. The chain uses TRBV5-1 and TRBJ1-1, with D possibly TRBD1 on 6 matching bases. Per the germline V gene, CDR1 is SGHRS and CDR2 is YFSETQ. Trimming cost V 0 bases and J 11 bases, with 14 bases left between them. The CDR3 totals 13 residues.

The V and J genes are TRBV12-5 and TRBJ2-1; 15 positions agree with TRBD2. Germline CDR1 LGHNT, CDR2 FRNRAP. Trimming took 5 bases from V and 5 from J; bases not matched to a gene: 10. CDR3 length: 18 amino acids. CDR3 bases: TGTGCTAGTGGTCCCGGCCGGACTAGCGGGGGGGCTGACAATGAGCAGTTCTTC. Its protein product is CASGPGRTSGGADNEQFF.

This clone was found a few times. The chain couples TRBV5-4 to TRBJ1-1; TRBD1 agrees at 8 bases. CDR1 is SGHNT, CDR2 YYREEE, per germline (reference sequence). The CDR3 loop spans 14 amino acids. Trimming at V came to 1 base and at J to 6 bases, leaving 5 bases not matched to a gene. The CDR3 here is CASSLQQGVPEAFF. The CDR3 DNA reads TGTGCCAGCAGCTTGCAACAGGGGGTCCCTGAAGCTTTCTTT.

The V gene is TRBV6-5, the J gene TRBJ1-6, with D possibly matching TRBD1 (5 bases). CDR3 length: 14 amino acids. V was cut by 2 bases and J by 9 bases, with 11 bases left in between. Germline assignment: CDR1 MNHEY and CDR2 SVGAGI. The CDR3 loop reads CASSYGGGSSPLHF. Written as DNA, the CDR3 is TGTGCCAGCAGTTACGGGGGGGGGAGTTCACCCCTCCACTTT.

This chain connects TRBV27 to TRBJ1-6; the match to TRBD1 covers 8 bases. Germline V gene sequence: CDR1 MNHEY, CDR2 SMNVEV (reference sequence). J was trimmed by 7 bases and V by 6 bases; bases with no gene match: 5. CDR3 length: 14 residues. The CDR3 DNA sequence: TGTGCCAGCAGGTCGGACAGGGCGAATTCACCCCTCCACTTT. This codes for CASRSDRANSPLHF.

Written as DNA, the CDR3 is TGTGCCAGCAGCCAGGGCAGGGGGTCTGGAAACACCATATATTTT. This encodes CASSQGRGSGNTIYF. This chain links TRBV3-1 (or the pseudogene TRBV3-2) with TRBJ1-3; 7 bases line up with TRBD1. This CDR3 spans 15 amino acids. Losses at the gene ends were 3 bases for V and 1 base for J; bases not matched to a gene: 3. The germline CDR1 and CDR2 sequences are LGHDT and YNNKEL (reference sequence).

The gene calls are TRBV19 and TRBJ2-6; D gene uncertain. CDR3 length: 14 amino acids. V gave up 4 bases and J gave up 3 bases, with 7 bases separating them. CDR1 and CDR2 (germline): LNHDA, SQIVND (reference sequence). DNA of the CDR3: TGTGCCAGTAGTAACCAGATTGGGGCCAACGTCCTGACTTTC. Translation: CASSNQIGANVLTF.

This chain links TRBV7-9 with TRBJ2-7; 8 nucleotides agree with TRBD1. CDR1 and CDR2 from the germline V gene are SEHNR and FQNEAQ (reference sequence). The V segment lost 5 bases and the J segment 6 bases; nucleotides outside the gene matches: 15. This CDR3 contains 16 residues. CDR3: CASSPPTGAVLGEQYF. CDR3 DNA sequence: TGTGCCAGCAGCCCACCGACAGGGGCCGTTCTCGGCGAGCAGTACTTC.

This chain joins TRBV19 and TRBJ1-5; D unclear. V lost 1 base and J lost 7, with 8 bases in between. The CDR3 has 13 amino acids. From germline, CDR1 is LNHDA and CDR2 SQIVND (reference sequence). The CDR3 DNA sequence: TGTGCCAGTAGTATAGCTTCGGGACAGCCCCAGCATTTT. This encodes CASSIASGQPQHF.

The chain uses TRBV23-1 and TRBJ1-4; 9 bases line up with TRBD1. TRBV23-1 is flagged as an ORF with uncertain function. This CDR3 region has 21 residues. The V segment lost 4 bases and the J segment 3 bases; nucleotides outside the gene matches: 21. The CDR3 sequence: CASSRLFTGTGTLTSNEKLFF. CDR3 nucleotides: TGCGCCAGCAGTCGCCTATTTACCGGGACAGGGACATTGACGTCTAATGAAAAACTGTTTTTT.

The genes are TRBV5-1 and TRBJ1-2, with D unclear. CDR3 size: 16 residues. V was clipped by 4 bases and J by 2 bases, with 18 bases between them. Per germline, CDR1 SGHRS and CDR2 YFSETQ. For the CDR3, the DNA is TGCGCCAGCAGCCCGAGCCCCCCTGGGCTAAACTATGGCTACACCTTC. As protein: CASSPSPPGLNYGYTF.